A selection of T cell receptor beta chains follows, all from one sample in a study of blood T cell repertoires in COVID-19. Some clones are missing from TCRdb's copy, which holds only in-frame ones; the method was immunoSEQ multiplex PCR. In the table there are hundreds of thousands of clones, roughly 89% of which are singletons. Material: peripheral blood. The receptors shown here come from a man younger than 35 with COVID-19, enrolled during active disease. CDR3s include the opening cysteine and the closing phenylalanine or tryptophan. Each record gives: CDR3 protein, CDR3 DNA, D gene, V gene, J gene, clone size. A D gene is named only where the DNA matches it firmly. Clone size, where shown, is once, few, many, or a class for clones that have expanded.

CDR3 protein: CASSSPRDRGTDTQYF
CDR3 DNA: TGTGCCAGCAGTTCCCCACGGGACAGGGGCACAGATACGCAGTATTTT
D gene: TRBD1
V gene: TRBV28
J gene: TRBJ2-3
clone size: .

CDR3 protein: CASSLGGQGSETQYF
CDR3 DNA: TGTGCCAGCAGCTTAGGGGGACAGGGTAGTGAGACCCAGTACTTC
D gene: TRBD1
V gene: TRBV7-2
J gene: TRBJ2-5
clone size: .

CDR3 protein: CASSLSHTGELLF
CDR3 DNA: TGTGCCAGCAGCCTCTCTCACACCGGGGAGCTGCTTTTT
D gene: .
V gene: TRBV2
J gene: TRBJ2-2
clone size: .

CDR3 protein: CASSLEGVREQYF
CDR3 DNA: TGTGCCAGCAGCTTAGAAGGGGTACGCGAGCAGTACTTC
D gene: .
V gene: TRBV13
J gene: TRBJ2-7
clone size: .

CDR3 protein: CASSREAPAKNIQYF
CDR3 DNA: TGTGCCAGTAGCCGTGAAGCCCCAGCCAAAAACATTCAGTACTTC
D gene: .
V gene: TRBV19
J gene: TRBJ2-4
clone size: .

CDR3 protein: CASFRQLNQPQHF
CDR3 DNA: TGCGCCAGCTTTAGACAGTTGAATCAGCCCCAGCATTTT
D gene: .
V gene: TRBV4-1
J gene: TRBJ1-5
clone size: once

CDR3 protein: CASSLRGRAPEQFF
CDR3 DNA: TGTGCCAGCAGCTTACGCGGGAGGGCCCCTGAGCAGTTCTTC
D gene: TRBD2
V gene: TRBV7-6
J gene: TRBJ2-1
clone size: .

CDR3 protein: CASSQDTQYF
CDR3 DNA: TGTGCCAGCAGCCAGGATACGCAGTATTTT
D gene: .
V gene: TRBV7-9
J gene: TRBJ2-3
clone size: few

CDR3 protein: CASKRGGRETQYF
CDR3 DNA: TGTGCCAGCAAGCGGGGGGGCCGAGAGACCCAGTACTTC
D gene: TRBD2
V gene: TRBV2
J gene: TRBJ2-5
clone size: .

CDR3 protein: CTSSHRAIAETQYF
CDR3 DNA: TGCACCAGCAGCCATAGAGCCATAGCAGAGACCCAGTACTTC
D gene: .
V gene: TRBV1
J gene: TRBJ2-5
clone size: .

CDR3 protein: CASSLIQETQYF
CDR3 DNA: TGTGCCAGCAGCCTTATCCAAGAGACCCAGTACTTC
D gene: .
V gene: TRBV7-6
J gene: TRBJ2-5
clone size: once

CDR3 protein: CASSPGRTNSGNTIYF
CDR3 DNA: TGCGCCAGCAGCCCCGGACGGACAAACTCTGGAAACACCATATATTTT
D gene: .
V gene: TRBV5-1
J gene: TRBJ1-3
clone size: .

CDR3 protein: CASSLGSGPSTEQYF
CDR3 DNA: TGTGCCAGCAGCTTAGGTAGCGGGCCTTCTACTGAGCAGTACTTC
D gene: TRBD2
V gene: TRBV7-2
J gene: TRBJ2-7
clone size: .

CDR3 protein: CASSLGGASGSATRGELFF
CDR3 DNA: TGTGCCAGCAGCTTAGGAGGAGCTAGCGGGAGTGCTACCCGTGGGGAGCTGTTTTTT
D gene: TRBD2
V gene: TRBV7-9
J gene: TRBJ2-2
clone size: few

CDR3 protein: CASSLRSGYEQFF
CDR3 DNA: TGTGCCAGCAGCCTCCGGAGTGGCTATGAGCAGTTCTTC
D gene: .
V gene: TRBV7-8
J gene: TRBJ2-1
clone size: .

CDR3 protein: CASSALDRRNTEAFF
CDR3 DNA: TGTGCCAGCAGCGCCTTGGACAGGAGGAACACTGAAGCTTTCTTT
D gene: TRBD1
V gene: TRBV9
J gene: TRBJ1-1
clone size: .

CDR3 protein: CASREGANYGYTF
CDR3 DNA: TGTGCCAGCCGAGAGGGGGCTAACTATGGCTACACCTTC
D gene: .
V gene: TRBV6-6
J gene: TRBJ1-2
clone size: .

CDR3 protein: CASRRDSAQETQYF
CDR3 DNA: TGCGCCAGCAGACGGGACAGTGCCCAAGAGACCCAGTACTTC
D gene: TRBD1
V gene: TRBV5-1
J gene: TRBJ2-5
clone size: .

CDR3 protein: CAISEGGLAYNEQFF
CDR3 DNA: TGTGCCATCAGTGAGGGCGGCCTGGCCTACAATGAGCAGTTCTTC
D gene: .
V gene: TRBV10-3
J gene: TRBJ2-1
clone size: .

CDR3 protein: CASRQDRDEQYF
CDR3 DNA: TGTGCCAGCAGACAGGACAGGGACGAGCAGTACTTC
D gene: TRBD1
V gene: TRBV6-6
J gene: TRBJ2-7
clone size: .

CDR3 protein: CAWRNFPGQSAFF
CDR3 DNA: TGTGCCTGGAGAAACTTCCCGGGACAGTCGGCTTTCTTT
D gene: TRBD1
V gene: TRBV30
J gene: TRBJ1-1
clone size: .

CDR3 protein: CATSDRSGGTDTQYF
CDR3 DNA: TGTGCCACCAGTGATCGGAGCGGGGGTACAGATACGCAGTATTTT
D gene: TRBD2
V gene: TRBV24-1
J gene: TRBJ2-3
clone size: .

CDR3 protein: CASSIHGGTADTQYF
CDR3 DNA: TGTGCCAGCAGCATTCACGGGGGAACGGCAGATACGCAGTATTTT
D gene: .
V gene: TRBV14
J gene: TRBJ2-3
clone size: .

CDR3 protein: CASSRQEASSYNSPLHF
CDR3 DNA: TGCGCCAGCAGCCGTCAGGAGGCTAGCTCCTATAATTCACCCCTCCACTTT
D gene: .
V gene: TRBV5-1
J gene: TRBJ1-6
clone size: .

CDR3 protein: CASRHAGDTQYF
CDR3 DNA: TGTGCCAGCAGACATGCGGGGGATACGCAGTATTTT
D gene: .
V gene: TRBV7-8
J gene: TRBJ2-3
clone size: .

CDR3 protein: CASSYSRGPSYGYTF
CDR3 DNA: TGTGCCAGCAGTTACTCCAGGGGGCCCTCCTATGGCTACACCTTC
D gene: TRBD1
V gene: TRBV6-6
J gene: TRBJ1-2
clone size: .

CDR3 protein: CASSPRPGTGWSTEAFF
CDR3 DNA: TGTGCCAGCAGTCCAAGACCCGGGACAGGGTGGAGCACTGAAGCTTTCTTT
D gene: TRBD1
V gene: TRBV27
J gene: TRBJ1-1
clone size: .

CDR3 protein: CARLIIGQGNYGYTF
CDR3 DNA: TGTGCCAGACTAATAATTGGACAGGGGAACTATGGCTACACCTTC
D gene: .
V gene: TRBV21-1
J gene: TRBJ1-2
clone size: once

CDR3 protein: CASSPHPGLVRNTGELFF
CDR3 DNA: TGCGCCAGCAGCCCCCACCCGGGACTAGTAAGGAACACCGGGGAGCTGTTTTTT
D gene: TRBD2
V gene: TRBV5-1
J gene: TRBJ2-2
clone size: .

CDR3 protein: CASSPTSGGPNEQFF
CDR3 DNA: TGTGCCAGCAGCCCCACTAGCGGGGGGCCCAATGAGCAGTTCTTC
D gene: TRBD2
V gene: TRBV4-2
J gene: TRBJ2-1
clone size: .

CDR3 protein: CASAGSSYQETQYF
CDR3 DNA: TGTGCCAGCGCCGGGAGCTCTTACCAAGAGACCCAGTACTTC
D gene: .
V gene: TRBV7-9
J gene: TRBJ2-5
clone size: .

CDR3 protein: CASSLVQGGAQHF
CDR3 DNA: TGTGCCAGCAGCTTGGTACAGGGGGGAGCCCAGCATTTT
D gene: TRBD1
V gene: TRBV7-9
J gene: TRBJ1-5
clone size: .

CDR3 protein: CASSEEGGNSPLHF
CDR3 DNA: TGTGCCAGCAGTGAAGAAGGGGGTAATTCACCCCTCCACTTT
D gene: .
V gene: TRBV6-1
J gene: TRBJ1-6
clone size: .

CDR3 protein: CASSPDRGGLNTEAFF
CDR3 DNA: TGTGCCAGCAGCCCCGACAGGGGCGGCCTGAACACTGAAGCTTTCTTT
D gene: TRBD1
V gene: TRBV4-2
J gene: TRBJ1-1
clone size: few

CDR3 protein: CASSPGGTGELFF
CDR3 DNA: TGTGCCAGCTCACCGGGGGGCACCGGGGAGCTGTTTTTT
D gene: .
V gene: TRBV18
J gene: TRBJ2-2
clone size: .

CDR3 protein: CASSEAGEALKKLFF
CDR3 DNA: TGTGCCAGCAGTGAGGCGGGAGAAGCCCTTAAGAAGCTGTTTTTT
D gene: TRBD2
V gene: TRBV25-1
J gene: TRBJ2-2
clone size: few

CDR3 protein: CAWSSLGVMDEQFF
CDR3 DNA: TGTGCCTGGAGTAGCCTAGGGGTAATGGATGAGCAGTTCTTC
D gene: .
V gene: TRBV30
J gene: TRBJ2-1
clone size: .

CDR3 protein: CASSTGGPARGYTF
CDR3 DNA: TGCGCCAGCAGCACAGGGGGGCCAGCACGGGGCTACACCTTC
D gene: TRBD1
V gene: TRBV10-2
J gene: TRBJ1-2
clone size: .

CDR3 protein: CASTDRPTSTDTQYF
CDR3 DNA: TGTGCCAGTACCGACAGGCCTACTAGCACAGATACGCAGTATTTT
D gene: .
V gene: TRBV19
J gene: TRBJ2-3
clone size: .

CDR3 protein: CATETTVRQPQHF
CDR3 DNA: TGTGCCACCGAAACCACAGTACGGCAGCCCCAGCATTTT
D gene: .
V gene: TRBV24-1
J gene: TRBJ1-5
clone size: .

CDR3 protein: CASSAGTGLYEQYF
CDR3 DNA: TGTGCCAGTAGTGCCGGGACAGGGCTCTACGAGCAGTACTTC
D gene: TRBD1
V gene: TRBV19
J gene: TRBJ2-7
clone size: once

CDR3 protein: CATGQMMNTEAFF
CDR3 DNA: TGTGCCACCGGACAGATGATGAACACTGAAGCTTTCTTT
D gene: .
V gene: TRBV10-3
J gene: TRBJ1-1
clone size: .

CDR3 protein: CASSQDTSGSTDTQYF
CDR3 DNA: TGCGCCAGCAGCCAAGATACTAGCGGTAGCACAGATACGCAGTATTTT
D gene: TRBD2
V gene: TRBV4-1
J gene: TRBJ2-3
clone size: .

CDR3 protein: CASSNGLAGDVEQYF
CDR3 DNA: TGTGCCAGCTCAAACGGACTAGCGGGAGACGTCGAGCAGTACTTC
D gene: TRBD2
V gene: TRBV18
J gene: TRBJ2-7
clone size: .

CDR3 protein: CASTSSAGGDTQYF
CDR3 DNA: TGTGCCAGCACGTCTAGCGCTGGCGGAGATACGCAGTATTTT
D gene: .
V gene: TRBV3-1/TRBV3-2
J gene: TRBJ2-3
clone size: .

CDR3 protein: CASSQAKRGGPKTQYF
CDR3 DNA: TGTGCCAGCAGCCAAGCTAAGCGGGGGGGCCCGAAGACCCAGTACTTC
D gene: TRBD2
V gene: TRBV3-1/TRBV3-2
J gene: TRBJ2-5
clone size: .

CDR3 protein: CASRGGNEKLFF
CDR3 DNA: TGTGCCAGCAGGGGCGGGAATGAAAAACTGTTTTTT
D gene: .
V gene: TRBV7-9
J gene: TRBJ1-4
clone size: .

CDR3 protein: CSVGDYEQFF
CDR3 DNA: TGCAGCGTTGGGGACTATGAGCAGTTCTTC
D gene: .
V gene: TRBV29-1
J gene: TRBJ2-1
clone size: once

CDR3 protein: CASSGTGPGEQYF
CDR3 DNA: TGTGCCAGCAGCGGCACAGGACCGGGCGAGCAGTACTTC
D gene: .
V gene: TRBV2
J gene: TRBJ2-7
clone size: .

CDR3 protein: CASSRRGGRDTQYF
CDR3 DNA: TGTGCCAGTAGTCGTCGGGGGGGCCGAGATACGCAGTATTTT
D gene: TRBD2
V gene: TRBV19
J gene: TRBJ2-3
clone size: .

CDR3 protein: CASSINMNTEAFF
CDR3 DNA: TGTGCCAGTAGTATAAACATGAACACTGAAGCTTTCTTT
D gene: .
V gene: TRBV19
J gene: TRBJ1-1
clone size: .

CDR3 protein: CASSAGPNSPLHF
CDR3 DNA: TGTGCCAGCAGTGCTGGGCCCAATTCACCCCTCCACTTT
D gene: .
V gene: TRBV2
J gene: TRBJ1-6
clone size: .

CDR3 protein: CASSRQGVVGNTIYF
CDR3 DNA: TGTGCCAGCAGCAGACAGGGGGTGGTGGGAAACACCATATATTTT
D gene: TRBD1
V gene: TRBV3-1/TRBV3-2
J gene: TRBJ1-3
clone size: .

CDR3 protein: CASSDFGQSGTEAFF
CDR3 DNA: TGCGCCAGCAGTGATTTCGGACAGTCAGGCACTGAAGCTTTCTTT
D gene: .
V gene: TRBV10-1
J gene: TRBJ1-1
clone size: .

CDR3 protein: CASSEIQDEQFF
CDR3 DNA: TGTGCCAGCAGTGAAATACAGGATGAGCAGTTCTTC
D gene: .
V gene: TRBV6-1
J gene: TRBJ2-1
clone size: .

CDR3 protein: CASSPTRTRFYGYTF
CDR3 DNA: TGTGCCAGCAGTCCAACTCGTACGAGGTTCTATGGCTACACCTTC
D gene: .
V gene: TRBV6-5
J gene: TRBJ1-2
clone size: few

CDR3 protein: CATSGTGGTGELFF
CDR3 DNA: TGTGCCACCTCCGGGACAGGGGGTACCGGGGAGCTGTTTTTT
D gene: TRBD1
V gene: TRBV7-6
J gene: TRBJ2-2
clone size: .